Following are 29 T cell receptor beta chains from one sample sequenced in a study of OX40 agonist ivuxolimab in advanced cancers. Measured with immunoSEQ multiplex PCR; TCRdb has only the in-frame clones, and not every one. This sample has roughly 41,000 clones, with over 65% found just once. Sequencing used CD4+ or CD8+ T cells sorted from blood, obtained in a trial of the OX40 agonist ivuxolimab. The receptors shown here come from an adult with an advanced solid tumor such as melanoma, head and neck, liver or kidney cancer.

The chain links TRBV19 to TRBJ2-3; 10 nucleotides line up with TRBD2. In germline, CDR1 is LNHDA, CDR2 SQIVND (reference sequence). The trim removed 3 bases at V and 2 bases at J, leaving 5 bases unmatched. The CDR3 length is 16 residues. CDR3 DNA sequence: TGTGCCAGTAGTATCCCTAGCGGGGGAGTCACAGATACGCAGTATTTT. Protein sequence: CASSIPSGGVTDTQYF.

The chain recombines TRBV6-4 with TRBJ1-4; D perhaps matches TRBD1 (5 bases). This CDR3 contains 17 residues. V was trimmed by 2 bases and J by 7 bases, leaving 20 bases between them. Germline assignment: CDR1 MRHNA and CDR2 SNTAGT. In DNA form, the CDR3 reads TGTGCCAGCAGTGACGCGCCTACCAGGGTATGCGGTGAAAAACTGTTTTTT. Its protein is CASSDAPTRVCGEKLFF.

This chain connects TRBV5-1 to TRBJ2-3, with 12 nucleotides matching TRBD1. V gave up 4 bases and J gave up 0 bases; unmatched junction bases: 3. The germline CDR1 and CDR2 sequences are SGHRS and YFSETQ. The CDR3 spans 16 residues. CDR3 sequence (DNA): TGCGCCAGCAGCGCGGGACAGGGGGCAAGCACAGATACGCAGTATTTT. It codes for CASSAGQGASTDTQYF.

This clone has more than one count but fewer than ten. The chain couples TRBV19 to TRBJ1-6; TRBD1 matches 10 bases. Germline trimming cut 6 bases from V and 8 bases from J; bases unmatched to any gene: 1. Germline assignment: CDR1 LNHDA and CDR2 SQIVND (reference sequence). The CDR3 runs 13 residues. This CDR3 reads CASSGTGDSPLHF. In DNA, the CDR3 is TGTGCCAGTAGCGGGACAGGGGATTCACCCCTCCACTTT. The whole variable domain, filled in from reference TRBV19 and TRBJ1-6, reads DGGITQSPKYLFRKEGQNVTLSCEQNLNHDAMYWYRQDPGQGLRLIYYSQIVNDFQKGDIAEGYSVSREKKESFPLTVTSAQKNPTAFYLCASSGTGDSPLHFGNGTRLTVT.

This clone was counted only a few times. The chain employs TRBV30 and TRBJ2-3, with 9 bases fitting TRBD1. The germline gives CDR1 GTSNPN, CDR2 SVGIG (reference sequence). The CDR3 runs to 14 residues. Trimming took 6 bases from V and 4 from J; bases not matched to a gene: 8. The CDR3 nucleotides are TGTGCCTGTACCGGGACAGGGCGTTCAGATACGCAGTATTTT. This encodes CACTGTGRSDTQYF.

The chain combines TRBV27 with TRBJ1-1, with a weak D call TRBD1 (5 bases). Germline assignment: CDR1 MNHEY and CDR2 SMNVEV (reference sequence). The CDR3 is 15 residues long. Trimming pared 5 bases from V and 4 bases from J, leaving 17 bases between. In DNA form, the CDR3 reads TGTGCCAGCAGTCCAGGACGGGGGAGGGGCACTGAAGCTTTCTTT. Its protein is CASSPGRGRGTEAFF.

About this clone itself: This specimen includes other DNA sequences encoding the same CDR3. This chain links TRBV6-5 with TRBJ1-1; D gene uncertain. V shed 3 bases and J shed 0 bases, with 5 bases lying between them. CDR1 and CDR2 from the germline V gene are MNHEY and SVGAGI. The CDR3 sequence is 13 residues long. CDR3 nucleotides: TGTGCCAGCAGTTATTCGGTGAACACTGAAGCTTTCTTT. Translating it yields CASSYSVNTEAFF.

The CDR3 loop is CASSLIQGNKGWKAFF. In DNA, the CDR3 is TGTGCCAGCAGCCTCATCCAGGGGAACAAAGGATGGAAGGCTTTCTTT. The chain combines TRBV5-6 with TRBJ1-1; D is possibly TRBD1 (6 bases). The CDR3 has 16 residues. Germline CDR1 SGHDT, CDR2 YYEEEE. Trimming removed 4 bases at V and 11 bases at J, with 27 bases between.

V is TRBV11-2 and J is TRBJ2-5, with no clear D. The CDR3 sequence is 14 residues long. V was trimmed by 2 bases and J by 0 bases, leaving 7 bases between them. CDR1 is SGHAT and CDR2 is FQNNGV in the germline V gene. CDR3 protein: CASSLSSNQETQYF. CDR3 nucleotides: TGTGCCAGCAGCTTATCGTCGAACCAAGAGACCCAGTACTTC.

The rearrangement joins TRBV5-1 to TRBJ2-5, with 8 positions matching TRBD2. Germline CDR1 is SGHRS and CDR2 is YFSETQ. With V trimmed by 0 bases and J by 2 bases, 0 bases remained unmatched. The CDR3 has 14 amino acids. CDR3 loop: CASSLAGGQETQYF. The CDR3 DNA sequence: TGCGCCAGCAGCTTGGCGGGGGGGCAAGAGACCCAGTACTTC.

The genes are TRBV2 and TRBJ1-4; D is unclear. The CDR3 covers 15 residues. The ends were cut back, 4 bases at V and 3 bases at J, with 12 bases in the middle. Germline CDR1 reads SNHLY; CDR2 reads FYNNEI. The CDR3 loop is CASSGHPRANEKLFF. The CDR3, as DNA: TGTGCCAGCAGTGGCCACCCTCGGGCTAATGAAAAACTGTTTTTT.

This chain joins TRBV9 and TRBJ1-2, with unresolved D. The CDR3 spans 17 residues. The V end was cut by 3 bases, the J end by 2 bases, with 20 bases between. Germline V lookup: CDR1 SGDLS, CDR2 YYNGEE. The CDR3 is CASSATDAGLGNYGYTF. The CDR3 DNA reads as TGTGCCAGCAGCGCTACCGATGCTGGACTGGGAAACTATGGCTACACCTTC.

The chain uses TRBV4-2 and TRBJ2-3; no clear D. V was pared by 0 bases and J by 2 bases, with 15 bases between. CDR1 and CDR2 from the germline V gene are LGHNA and YNFKEQ. This CDR3 spans 17 amino acids. The CDR3 DNA reads TGTGCCAGCAGCCAAGAGGTCGAGACCCAAAACACAGATACGCAGTATTTT. Amino acid sequence: CASSQEVETQNTDTQYF.

This chain connects TRBV21-1 to TRBJ2-2; the tabulated D call, TRBD2, remains unverified against the DNA. TRBV21-1 is a pseudogene segment. The CDR3 loop spans 15 amino acids. The DNA for the CDR3 is TGTGCCAGCAGAATCACCCGGGGGAACACCGGGGAGCTGTTTTTT. This gives the protein CASRITRGNTGELFF.

In this sample, this clone turned up a few times. The J gene is TRBJ2-5, the V gene TRBV4-2, with 15 bases that match TRBD2. This CDR3 is built from 17 residues. V lost 1 base to trimming and J lost 4 bases; unmatched junction nucleotides: 4. Germline-derived CDR1 and CDR2 are LGHNA and YNFKEQ. CDR3 loop: CASSQGTSGGAGETQYF. The CDR3 region has the DNA TGTGCCAGCAGCCAAGGGACTAGCGGGGGGGCCGGAGAGACCCAGTACTTC.

The chain couples TRBV6-6 to TRBJ2-7, with a tentative D call TRBD1 (5 bases). Germline V CDR1 and CDR2: MNHNY, SVGAGI (reference sequence). With 11 bases removed from V and 2 bases from J, the gap between germline ends came to 10 bases. The CDR3 extends over 11 amino acids. DNA for the CDR3: TGTGCCTCCAGGGCCCCCTACGAGCAGTACTTC. Translation: CASRAPYEQYF.

The chain joins TRBV7-3 to TRBJ2-1; a weak D match, TRBD1 (6 bases). This CDR3 has 16 amino acids. Trimming took off 5 bases at V and 2 bases at J, with 16 bases between the two ends. In germline, CDR1 is SGHTA, CDR2 FQGTGA. In DNA, the CDR3 is TGTGCCAGCAGCCCCCTGGCTGGACAGACCTACAATGAGCAGTTCTTC. It specifies CASSPLAGQTYNEQFF.

This chain's CDR3 is CASSLPYGLAGAGANVLTF. CDR3 sequence (DNA): TGTGCCAGCAGCTTACCCTACGGACTAGCGGGGGCTGGGGCCAACGTCCTGACTTTC. V gene TRBV7-8 combines with J gene TRBJ2-6, with 13 bases matching TRBD2. CDR1 and CDR2 from the germline V gene are SGHVS and FQNEAQ. J lost 2 bases, V lost 2 bases, and 6 bases had no gene match. CDR3 length: 19 amino acids.

The rearrangement joins TRBV5-1 to TRBJ1-1; D gene ambiguous. The CDR3 has 15 residues. Germline loops: CDR1 SGHRS, CDR2 YFSETQ. Trimming removed 4 bases from V and 0 bases from J, with 13 bases in between. The CDR3 region is CASSAETDMNTEAFF. For the CDR3, the DNA is TGCGCCAGCAGCGCAGAAACAGACATGAACACTGAAGCTTTCTTT.

This clone is judged medium-sized. J is TRBJ2-7 and V is TRBV2, with D possibly TRBD2 on 5 matching bases. In germline, CDR1 is SNHLY, CDR2 FYNNEI. The CDR3 runs 13 residues. V lost 4 bases to trimming and J lost 2 bases, with 9 bases between them. Here the CDR3 DNA reads TGTGCCAGCAGTGTAAATAGCGCCTACGAGCAGTACTTC. It encodes CASSVNSAYEQYF.

The rearrangement joins TRBV19 to TRBJ1-2; D is uncertain. In germline, CDR1 is LNHDA, CDR2 SQIVND (reference sequence). The V end was cut by 3 bases, the J end by 6 bases, with 11 bases between. CDR3 length: 13 amino acids. For the CDR3, the DNA is TGTGCCAGTAGTATCTCAACAGAGGATGGCTACACCTTC. Residues: CASSISTEDGYTF.

The chain uses TRBV7-9 and TRBJ1-2, with no clear D. Germline V gene data show CDR1 as SEHNR and CDR2 as FQNEAQ (reference sequence). The V and J ends lost 5 bases and 7 bases respectively, with 8 bases between them. The CDR3 sequence is 11 residues long. CDR3 DNA: TGTGCCAGCAGCCCCCCCGGTGGCTACACCTTC. It is translated as CASSPPGGYTF. The full variable domain, rest sourced from reference TRBV7-9 and TRBJ1-2, is DTGVSQNPRHKITKRGQNVTFRCDPISEHNRLYWYRQTLGQGPEFLTYFQNEAQLEKSRLLSDRFSAERPKGSFSTLEIQRTEQGDSAMYLCASSPPGGYTFGSGTRLTVV.

The chain couples TRBV11-1 to TRBJ1-4; 8 nucleotides match TRBD1. From germline, CDR1 is SGHAT and CDR2 FQDESV (reference sequence). Trimming at V came to 7 bases and at J to 0 bases, leaving 13 bases not matched to a gene. The CDR3 is 18 residues long. CDR3 DNA: TGTGCCAGCAATACCTCCGGGACAGGAGCTGCAACTAATGAAAAACTGTTTTTT. Its protein is CASNTSGTGAATNEKLFF.

The chain recombines TRBV7-9 with TRBJ2-3; 7 bases align to TRBD2. V gave up 6 bases and J gave up 4 bases; unmatched junction bases: 19. This CDR3 has 18 residues. Germline loops: CDR1 SEHNR, CDR2 FQNEAQ (reference sequence). The DNA for the CDR3 is TGTGCCAGCAGTCCTACCCAACCTCGACTAGCTGGGGCAGATACGCAGTATTTT. It encodes CASSPTQPRLAGADTQYF.

V usage is TRBV15 and J usage is TRBJ1-5; a possible D gene is TRBD1 (6 bases). V was trimmed by 4 bases and J by 7 bases, leaving 11 bases between them. In germline, CDR1 is LNHNV, CDR2 YYDKDF (reference sequence). The CDR3 totals 13 residues. In DNA, the CDR3 is TGTGCCACCAGCACCCACAGGGCCCAGCCCCAGCATTTT. This codes for CATSTHRAQPQHF.

The rearrangement uses TRBV15 and TRBJ2-3; D gene ambiguous. The germline V gene encodes CDR1 LNHNV and CDR2 YYDKDF (reference sequence). V was cut by 10 bases and J by 1 base, with 21 bases left in between. The CDR3 contains 16 residues. In nucleotides, the CDR3 is TGTGCCAGAAGGCCTAATACCGTGCCCCGCACAGATACGCAGTATTTT. The encoded protein is CARRPNTVPRTDTQYF.

This chain joins TRBV5-5 and TRBJ2-3; maybe TRBD1 (5 bases). Germline values: CDR1 SGHKS, CDR2 YYEKEE (reference sequence). This CDR3 is 13 amino acids long. V was cut by 3 bases and J by 5 bases, with 10 bases left in between. The DNA for the CDR3 is TGTGCCAGCAGCTCCTCCCAGGGAGATACGCAGTATTTT. It specifies CASSSSQGDTQYF.

The V gene is TRBV5-5, the J gene TRBJ1-2, with D tentatively TRBD1 (5 bases). CDR1 and CDR2 (germline): SGHKS, YYEKEE (reference sequence). The germline V and J ends were trimmed by 1 base and 4 bases, with 20 bases remaining between them. The CDR3 sequence is 17 residues long. CDR3 nucleotide sequence: TGTGCCAGCAGCTTGTCGGCAGGGCTGAGTCTGGGCTATGGCTACACCTTC. Its protein product is CASSLSAGLSLGYGYTF.

The V call is TRBV5-8, the J call TRBJ1-2; the match to TRBD1 covers 8 bases. This CDR3 is built from 14 residues. Germline V gives CDR1 SGHTS, CDR2 YDEGEE. The V gene end was trimmed by 5 bases and the J gene end by 3 bases; junction bases not matched to a gene: 6. In nucleotides, the CDR3 is TGTGCCAGCAGGTATGGACAGGGACACTATGGCTACACCTTC. Amino acids: CASRYGQGHYGYTF.